The text below deals with one TCR beta chain. The assay was immunoSEQ multiplex PCR, and TCRdb's table has in-frame clones only and misses some. Of 66,000 or so clones listed, more than 75% are singletons. The data were taken from a study of T cell responses to AZD1222 COVID-19 vaccine. Germline CDR1 is SGHRS and CDR2 is YFSETQ. The CDR3 runs to 16 residues. V shed 5 bases, J shed 6 bases, and the junction held 13 bases outside the gene matches. The TCR was taken from an adult in good health. The chain is built from TRBV5-1 and TRBJ1-3; 8 bases match TRBD1. The sample in question was peripheral blood, obtained on day 0 of AZD1222 vaccination. The CDR3 region is CASSQGAQGSLNTIYF. The CDR3 DNA reads TGCGCCAGCAGTCAGGGGGCCCAAGGATCCTTAAACACCATATATTTT.